A single sample is the source of the 25 T cell receptor beta chains below, sequenced in a study of STAT5B mutations in CD4+ large granular lymphocyte leukemia. Profiling relied on immunoSEQ multiplex PCR, and the TCRdb table lists in-frame clones only, not all of them. The table lists over 45,000 clones, approximately 70% of them singletons, with less than 2% in the top ten. The material sequenced was CD4+ T cells from blood buffy coats. These TCRs come from a human donor in good health.

The genes are TRBV5-1 and TRBJ2-7; no clear D gene. V was shortened by 0 bases and J by 0 bases, with 10 bases between the two germline ends. This CDR3 has 15 residues. Germline V CDR1 and CDR2: SGHRS, YFSETQ. In nucleotides, the CDR3 is TGCGCCAGCAGCTTGGAGGACGCCAGCTCCTACGAGCAGTACTTC. It specifies CASSLEDASSYEQYF. The full variable domain, its missing parts supplied by reference TRBV5-1 and TRBJ2-7, is KAGVTQTPRYLIKTRGQQVTLSCSPISGHRSVSWYQQTPGQGLQFLFEYFSETQRNKGNFPGRFSGRQFSNSRSEMNVSTLELGDSALYLCASSLEDASSYEQYFGPGTRLTVT.

The V call is TRBV27, the J call TRBJ2-3; D unresolved. Germline CDR1 and CDR2: MNHEY and SMNVEV (reference sequence). Trimming pared 0 bases from V and 2 bases from J, leaving 6 bases between. The CDR3 loop spans 14 amino acids. CDR3 sequence reads: CASSLSRNTDTQYF. CDR3 sequence (DNA): TGTGCCAGCAGTTTATCCCGGAACACAGATACGCAGTATTTT.

V usage is TRBV28 and J usage is TRBJ2-3, with 7 bases that match TRBD2. This CDR3 spans 15 amino acids. CDR1 is MDHEN, CDR2 SYDVKM, per germline. With V trimmed by 5 bases and J by 1 base, 6 bases remained unmatched. In DNA, the CDR3 is TGTGCCAGCAGTCCCCCCAGCGGGGGCACAGATACGCAGTATTTT. Protein: CASSPPSGGTDTQYF. Drawing the rest from reference TRBV28 and TRBJ2-3, the complete variable domain is DVKVTQSSRYLVKRTGEKVFLECVQDMDHENMFWYRQDPGLGLRLIYFSYDVKMKEKGDIPEGYSVSREKKERFSLILESASTNQTSMYLCASSPPSGGTDTQYFGPGTRLTVL.

The gene calls are TRBV29-1 and TRBJ1-2; 7 bases fit TRBD1. Looked up from germline, CDR1 is SQVTM and CDR2 is ANQGSEA. The CDR3 length is 13 residues. The V segment lost 4 bases and the J segment 3 bases; nucleotides outside the gene matches: 5. The DNA of the CDR3 is TGCAGCGTTGTACAGGGGTGGGACTATGGCTACACCTTC. It encodes CSVVQGWDYGYTF.

This clone was picked up a small number of times. This rearrangement joins TRBV6-1 to TRBJ1-1; 9 nucleotides match TRBD1. The germline gives CDR1 MNHNS, CDR2 SASEGT. V was pared by 6 bases and J by 10 bases, with 9 bases of the junction left unmatched. This CDR3 spans 13 amino acids. The CDR3 reads CASSAGQGGRAFF. CDR3 bases: TGTGCCAGCAGCGCGGGACAGGGAGGACGAGCTTTCTTT.

The chain joins TRBV30 to TRBJ2-1, with 8 bases fitting TRBD2. V trimming: 2 bases; J trimming: 7 bases; junction bases outside the gene matches: 7. The CDR3 loop spans 14 amino acids. Germline V CDR1 and CDR2: GTSNPN, SVGIG (reference sequence). Here the CDR3 DNA reads TGTGCCTGGAGTCACGGGGGGGCCTTAAATGAGCAGTTCTTC. It yields the protein CAWSHGGALNEQFF.

The chain recombines TRBV27 with TRBJ2-3; no definite D call. This CDR3 is 15 amino acids long. The V gene's germline CDR1 is MNHEY and CDR2 SMNVEV (reference sequence). V lost 6 bases and J 2 bases, leaving 15 bases between the germline ends. The CDR3 DNA follows: TGTGCCAGCAGGGGGTCGGGTGCTAACACAGATACGCAGTATTTT. This codes for CASRGSGANTDTQYF.

This clone was recorded a few times. The J gene is TRBJ1-2, the V gene TRBV28; D not resolved. The CDR3 runs to 12 residues. The V end lost 4 bases, the J end lost 2 bases, and 5 bases lay between the germline ends. Germline V gene sequence: CDR1 MDHEN, CDR2 SYDVKM. CDR3 in DNA: TGTGCCAGCAGTTCAGAAAACTATGGCTACACCTTC. It specifies CASSSENYGYTF.

The J gene is TRBJ2-7, the V gene TRBV5-1, with D hard to call. Germline values: CDR1 SGHRS, CDR2 YFSETQ. The CDR3 is 11 amino acids. Trimming left V 0 bases short and J 4 bases short, with 2 bases between. The DNA for the CDR3 is TGCGCCAGCAGCTTGGAGTACGAGCAGTACTTC. This sequence encodes CASSLEYEQYF.

V gene TRBV27 combines with J gene TRBJ2-7, with TRBD2 identical over 10 bases. The CDR3 extends over 16 amino acids. Germline CDR1 and CDR2: MNHEY and SMNVEV (reference sequence). V gave up 5 bases and J gave up 0 bases; unmatched junction bases: 7. The chain's CDR3 is CASSPLAGASSYEQYF. In DNA form, the CDR3 reads TGTGCCAGCAGTCCTCTAGCGGGGGCGAGCTCCTACGAGCAGTACTTC.

The V call is TRBV6-1, the J call TRBJ1-6; D gene uncertain. Germline V lookup: CDR1 MNHNS, CDR2 SASEGT. CDR3 length: 10 amino acids. Trimming took off 5 bases at V and 13 bases at J, with 6 bases between the two ends. Written as DNA, the CDR3 is TGTGCCAGCAGTCCTGGCCCCCTCCACTTT. It is translated as CASSPGPLHF.

The rearrangement uses TRBV6-6 and TRBJ1-1, with TRBD1 matching 10 bases. The J segment lost 4 bases and the V segment lost 0 bases, leaving 5 bases of the junction unmatched. This CDR3 is 16 amino acids long. The V gene's germline CDR1 is MNHNY and CDR2 SVGAGI (reference sequence). The CDR3 is CASSYSKGQGSTEAFF. The CDR3, as DNA: TGTGCCAGCAGTTACTCTAAGGGACAGGGGTCCACTGAAGCTTTCTTT.

The chain couples TRBV7-9 to TRBJ1-1, with TRBD1 as a possible D gene (5 bases). The germline V and J ends were trimmed by 4 bases and 0 bases, with 18 bases remaining between them. The CDR3 totals 17 residues. CDR1 and CDR2 (germline): SEHNR, FQNEAQ (reference sequence). The CDR3 spells CASSSRGVPFMNTEAFF. In DNA, the CDR3 is TGTGCCAGCAGCTCGCGGGGGGTCCCCTTTATGAACACTGAAGCTTTCTTT.

This clone was counted only a few times. The CDR3 DNA follows: TGTGCCAGCAGTTTATACAACTCCTACGAGCAGTACTTC. Protein product: CASSLYNSYEQYF. This rearrangement joins TRBV27 to TRBJ2-7; D not resolved. The CDR3 has 13 amino acids. Germline assignment: CDR1 MNHEY and CDR2 SMNVEV (reference sequence). V was shortened by 1 base and J by 0 bases, with 4 bases between the two germline ends.

The sample holds a few counts of this clone. V gene TRBV5-1 combines with J gene TRBJ1-2; 8 nucleotides match TRBD1. The V gene end was trimmed by 4 bases and the J gene end by 4 bases; junction bases not matched to a gene: 6. Germline assignment: CDR1 SGHRS and CDR2 YFSETQ. The CDR3 is 14 residues long. The CDR3, as DNA: TGCGCCAGCAGCGTGGGACAGGAGATCTATGGCTACACCTTC. Its protein is CASSVGQEIYGYTF.

The V and J genes are TRBV10-3 and TRBJ2-5; D is perhaps TRBD2 (5 bases). Trimming took 4 bases from V and 5 from J, leaving 17 bases between them. This CDR3 has 15 residues. CDR1 is ENHRY, CDR2 SYGVKD, per germline. DNA of the CDR3: TGTGCCATCAGTGCCCGGGAAATTGGCCGGGAGACCCAGTACTTC. It codes for CAISAREIGRETQYF.

V is TRBV7-9 and J is TRBJ1-1, with unresolved D. CDR3 length equals 13 residues. Trimming cost V 2 bases and J 3 bases, with 7 bases left between them. Germline CDR1 reads SEHNR; CDR2 reads FQNEAQ (reference sequence). CDR3 amino acids: CASSLRVDTEAFF. CDR3 coding DNA: TGTGCCAGCAGCTTAAGGGTGGACACTGAAGCTTTCTTT.

The gene calls are TRBV2 and TRBJ2-7, with D perhaps matching TRBD2 (6 bases). V was trimmed by 2 bases and J by 6 bases, leaving 20 bases between them. Germline V lookup: CDR1 SNHLY, CDR2 FYNNEI. The CDR3 covers 16 residues. The CDR3 here is CASSESRGGGAVEQYF. In DNA form, the CDR3 reads TGTGCCAGCAGTGAATCCCGGGGTGGAGGGGCCGTCGAGCAGTACTTC.

This clone has a single count. This chain uses TRBV5-1 with TRBJ2-3; 10 nucleotides match TRBD2. The germline gives CDR1 SGHRS, CDR2 YFSETQ. V dropped 7 bases and J dropped 1; count of bases not matched to a gene: 6. This CDR3 has 15 residues. The CDR3 here is CASAWSGGGTDTQYF. The CDR3 DNA is TGCGCCAGCGCTTGGAGCGGGGGGGGCACAGATACGCAGTATTTT.

The gene calls are TRBV27 and TRBJ1-5; TRBD1 aligns across 8 bases. V shed 6 bases and J 5 bases; nucleotides not matched to a gene: 12. The CDR3 has 16 residues. Germline CDR1 is MNHEY and CDR2 is SMNVEV (reference sequence). In DNA, the CDR3 is TGTGCCAGCAGCCCGGTAGGACAGGGCCCCGATCAGCCCCAGCATTTT. It encodes CASSPVGQGPDQPQHF.

This clone has only a few counts. The V gene is TRBV30, the J gene TRBJ1-2; D call uncertain. This CDR3 spans 12 amino acids. Per germline, CDR1 GTSNPN and CDR2 SVGIG (reference sequence). Deletions cut 1 base from V and 0 bases from J, with 3 bases between. CDR3 nucleotides: TGTGCCTGGAGTGCCGCTAACTATGGCTACACCTTC. This sequence encodes CAWSAANYGYTF.

This chain links TRBV7-8 with TRBJ2-3; TRBD1 aligns across 7 bases. J gave up 3 bases and V 4 bases, and 7 bases lay outside the gene matches. Germline V gene lookup returns CDR1 SGHVS and CDR2 FQNEAQ. CDR3 size: 15 residues. The DNA for the CDR3 is TGTGCCAGCAGCTCCCTCGGACAGGAAACAGATACGCAGTATTTT. Translating it yields CASSSLGQETDTQYF.

The J gene is TRBJ2-2, the V gene TRBV6-6; D not certain. The CDR3 runs to 14 residues. Trimming cost V 4 bases and J 2 bases, with 8 bases left between them. CDR1 is MNHNY and CDR2 is SVGAGI in the germline V gene (reference sequence). CDR3 sequence: CASSSEANTGELFF. Written as DNA, the CDR3 is TGTGCCAGCAGTTCCGAGGCTAACACCGGGGAGCTGTTTTTT.

This clone occurred a few times. The CDR3 loop is CASSAPWAVSNQPQHF. The CDR3 DNA follows: TGTGCCAGCAGTGCGCCATGGGCGGTGAGCAATCAGCCCCAGCATTTT. V usage is TRBV6-1 and J usage is TRBJ1-5, with D uncertain. There are 16 residues in the CDR3. The germline V gene encodes CDR1 MNHNS and CDR2 SASEGT. The germline V and J ends were trimmed by 4 bases and 1 base, with 14 bases remaining between them.

CDR3 sequence reads: CASSTDSARSYTF. CDR3 DNA sequence: TGTGCCAGCAGTACGGACAGCGCCCGCTCCTACACCTTC. V is TRBV6-6 and J is TRBJ1-2, with D possibly matching TRBD1 (6 bases). Trimming took off 5 bases at V and 10 bases at J, with 17 bases between the two ends. The germline V gene has CDR1 MNHNY and CDR2 SVGAGI (reference sequence). There are 13 residues in the CDR3.